This T cell receptor (beta chain) was recorded in a study of T-cell reconstitution after alpha-beta-depleted transplantation in children. Unique molecular identifiers were built into the TCRbeta library. TCRdb recomputed calls from the PCR reads with MiXCR, one row per CDR3 protein. The table lists about 980,000 distinct CDR3 sequences, under 30% of them singletons. This clonotype was picked up a small number of times. Germline V gene lookup returns CDR1 SGHVS and CDR2 FNYEAQ. The CDR3 consists of 16 residues. V was shortened by 0 bases and J by 7 bases, with 16 bases between the two germline ends. The clonotype comes from a boy in the first two years of life who had a stem cell transplant for SCID, so the T cells may come from the graft donor. The specimen was PBMCs, mostly from graft donor cells, collected 360 days after TCRalphabeta/CD19-depleted stem cell transplant. The rearrangement uses TRBV7-6 and TRBJ2-1; no clear D. CDR3 bases: TGTGCCAGCAGCTTAGCGGTGAGGCTAGTGGGGAATGAGCAGTTCTTC. Amino acids: CASSLAVRLVGNEQFF. The full variable domain, its missing parts supplied by reference TRBV7-6 and TRBJ2-1, is GAGVSQSPRYKVTKRGQDVALRCDPISGHVSLYWYRQALGQGPEFLTYFNYEAQQDKSGLPNDRFSAERPEGSISTLTIQRTEQRDSAMYRCASSLAVRLVGNEQFFGPGTRLTVL.